These 10 T cell receptor beta chains were sequenced from one sample in a study of cytomegalovirus exposure and HLA in healthy donors. PCR primers comprised 60 Vbeta and 13 Jbeta primers. TCRdb's copy holds only in-frame clones and misses some; the assay was immunoSEQ multiplex PCR. The profile shows about 44,000 clones, about nine tenths of them singletons. The sequencing sample was made of PBMCs. These receptor sequences come from a woman aged 40-49 years in good health and CMV-seropositive.

V is TRBV4-1 and J is TRBJ2-1, with 7 bases matching TRBD2. V lost 5 bases and J lost 3; bases outside the gene matches: 4. This CDR3 comprises 14 residues. Germline lookup yields CDR1 MGHRA and CDR2 YSYEKL. The DNA of the CDR3 is TGCGCCAGCAGCTGGGCGGGGGACTACAATGAGCAGTTCTTC. Translating it yields CASSWAGDYNEQFF.

V is TRBV28 and J is TRBJ2-2; D is unresolved. With 3 bases removed from V and 6 bases from J, the gap between germline ends came to 11 bases. The length of the CDR3 is 14 residues. Germline lookup yields CDR1 MDHEN and CDR2 SYDVKM. DNA for the CDR3: TGTGCCAGCAGTTTCGCTCTGAGCTCCGGGGAGCTGTTTTTT. This encodes CASSFALSSGELFF.

This clone appeared once. This sequence joins TRBV2 and TRBJ2-1; D unresolved. CDR1 is SNHLY, CDR2 FYNNEI, per germline. Trimming shortened V by 7 bases and J by 5 bases, and 9 bases separated the two germline ends. CDR3 length: 12 amino acids. The CDR3, as DNA: TGTGCCAGCACCCCTCGGGACAATGAGCAGTTCTTC. Encoded protein: CASTPRDNEQFF.

V gene TRBV28 combines with J gene TRBJ2-1; the match to TRBD2 covers 10 bases. The CDR3 consists of 16 residues. Germline trimming cut 6 bases from V and 6 bases from J; bases unmatched to any gene: 11. Germline-derived CDR1 and CDR2 are MDHEN and SYDVKM. CDR3 coding DNA: TGTGCCAGCAGCTCCCCCAGGGGACTAGCGTTCAATGAGCAGTTCTTC. It yields the protein CASSSPRGLAFNEQFF.

The genes are TRBV6-5 and TRBJ1-5, with D uncertain. V lost 0 bases, J lost 3 bases, and 12 bases lay in between. Per the germline V gene, CDR1 is MNHEY and CDR2 is SVGAGI. CDR3 size: 16 residues. CDR3 loop: CASSYSKRQANQPQHF. The CDR3 DNA follows: TGTGCCAGCAGTTACTCGAAACGTCAGGCCAATCAGCCCCAGCATTTT.

The chain recombines TRBV4-1 with TRBJ1-5, with a possible D match to TRBD1 (6 bases). The CDR3 contains 18 residues. With 0 bases removed from V and 1 base from J, the gap between germline ends came to 16 bases. Per germline, CDR1 MGHRA and CDR2 YSYEKL. Here the CDR3 reads CASSQDGGTGMSNQPQHF. In DNA, the CDR3 is TGCGCCAGCAGCCAAGATGGGGGCACCGGGATGAGCAATCAGCCCCAGCATTTT.

The CDR3 here is CATPIASYAHNEQFF. CDR3 bases: TGTGCCACCCCAATAGCCTCGTACGCACACAATGAGCAGTTCTTC. The chain joins TRBV7-2 to TRBJ2-1; D is unresolved. This CDR3 comprises 15 residues. Germline V gene data show CDR1 as SGHTA and CDR2 as FQGNSA. Trimming shortened V by 10 bases and J by 5 bases, and 21 bases separated the two germline ends. Full variable domain (remainder filled in from reference TRBV7-2 and TRBJ2-1): GAGVSQSPSNKVTEKGKDVELRCDPISGHTALYWYRQSLGQGLEFLIYFQGNSAPDKSGLPSDRFSAERTGGSVSTLTIQRTQQEDSAVYLCATPIASYAHNEQFFGPGTRLTVL.

This chain joins TRBV6-1 and TRBJ1-5; maybe TRBD1 (5 bases). Germline CDR1 reads MNHNS; CDR2 reads SASEGT. The length of the CDR3 is 13 residues. The ends were cut back, 8 bases at V and 5 bases at J, with 13 bases in the middle. This CDR3 is CASSGGWDQPQHF. The CDR3 DNA follows: TGTGCCAGCTCCGGGGGATGGGATCAGCCCCAGCATTTT.

The chain is built from TRBV7-6 and TRBJ2-5; D is unresolved. Trimming cost V 1 base and J 1 base, with 13 bases left between them. The length of the CDR3 is 16 residues. Germline CDR1 reads SGHVS; CDR2 reads FNYEAQ. CDR3 sequence: CASSLVAPWPQETQYF. The CDR3 coding sequence is TGTGCCAGCAGCTTAGTTGCACCTTGGCCCCAAGAGACCCAGTACTTC.

The V and J genes are TRBV5-6 and TRBJ1-5; the D gene is possibly TRBD1 (6 bases). Germline V CDR1 and CDR2: SGHDT, YYEEEE. The length of the CDR3 is 14 residues. With 4 bases removed from V and 0 bases from J, the gap between germline ends came to 8 bases. Here the CDR3 DNA reads TGTGCCAGCAGCCGGGACAATAGCAATCAGCCCCAGCATTTT. Amino acid sequence: CASSRDNSNQPQHF.